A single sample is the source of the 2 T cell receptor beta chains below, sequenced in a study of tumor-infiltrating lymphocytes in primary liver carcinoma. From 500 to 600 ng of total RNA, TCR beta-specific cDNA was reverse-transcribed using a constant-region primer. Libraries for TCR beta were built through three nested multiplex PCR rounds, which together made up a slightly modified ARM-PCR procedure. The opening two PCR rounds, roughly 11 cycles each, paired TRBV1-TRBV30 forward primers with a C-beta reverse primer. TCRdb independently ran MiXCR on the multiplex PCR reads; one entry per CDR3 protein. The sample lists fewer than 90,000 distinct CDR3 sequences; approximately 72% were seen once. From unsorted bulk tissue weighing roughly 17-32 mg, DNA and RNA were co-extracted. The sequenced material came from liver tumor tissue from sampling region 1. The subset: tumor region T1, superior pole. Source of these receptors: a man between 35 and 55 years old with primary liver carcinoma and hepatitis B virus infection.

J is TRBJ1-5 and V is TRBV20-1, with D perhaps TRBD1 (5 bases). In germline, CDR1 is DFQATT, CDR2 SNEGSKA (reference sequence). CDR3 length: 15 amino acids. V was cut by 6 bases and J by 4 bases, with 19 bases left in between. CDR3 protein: CSAGATDRKNQPQHF. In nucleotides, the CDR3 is TGCAGTGCAGGAGCCACAGACAGAAAAAATCAGCCCCAGCATTTT.

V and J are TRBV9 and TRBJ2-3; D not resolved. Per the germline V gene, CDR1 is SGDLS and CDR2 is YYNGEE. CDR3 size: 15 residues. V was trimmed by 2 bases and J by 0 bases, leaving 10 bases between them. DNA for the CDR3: TGTGCCAGCAGCGTGGCGAGATCTAGCACAGATACGCAGTATTTT. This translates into CASSVARSSTDTQYF. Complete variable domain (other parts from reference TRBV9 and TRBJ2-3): DSGVTQTPKHLITATGQRVTLRCSPRSGDLSVYWYQQSLDQGLQFLIQYYNGEERAKGNILERFSAQQFPDLHSELNLSSLELGDSALYFCASSVARSSTDTQYFGPGTRLTVL.